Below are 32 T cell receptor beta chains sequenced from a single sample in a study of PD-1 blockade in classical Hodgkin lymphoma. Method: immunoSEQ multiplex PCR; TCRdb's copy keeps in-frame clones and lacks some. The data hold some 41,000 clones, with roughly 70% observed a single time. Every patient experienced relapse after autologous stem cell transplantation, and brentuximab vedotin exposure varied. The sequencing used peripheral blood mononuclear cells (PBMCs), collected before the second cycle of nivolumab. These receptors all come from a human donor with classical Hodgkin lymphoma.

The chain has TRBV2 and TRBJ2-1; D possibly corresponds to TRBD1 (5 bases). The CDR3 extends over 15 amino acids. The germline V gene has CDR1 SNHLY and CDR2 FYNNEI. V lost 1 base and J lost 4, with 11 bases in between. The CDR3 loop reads CASSEVKGPYNEQFF. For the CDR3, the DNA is TGTGCCAGCAGTGAAGTAAAGGGGCCTTACAATGAGCAGTTCTTC.

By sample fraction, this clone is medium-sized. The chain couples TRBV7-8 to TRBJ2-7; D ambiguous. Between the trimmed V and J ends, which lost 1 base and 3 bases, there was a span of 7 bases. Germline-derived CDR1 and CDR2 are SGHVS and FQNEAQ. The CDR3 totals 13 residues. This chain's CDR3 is CASSLVNDYEQYF. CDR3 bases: TGTGCCAGCAGCTTAGTCAACGACTACGAGCAGTACTTC.

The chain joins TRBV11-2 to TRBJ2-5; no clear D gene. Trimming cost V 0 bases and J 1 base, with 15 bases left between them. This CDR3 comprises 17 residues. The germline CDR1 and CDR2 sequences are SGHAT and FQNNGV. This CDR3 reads CASSLEGSIRTQETQYF. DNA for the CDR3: TGTGCCAGCAGCTTAGAGGGGTCGATCAGAACCCAAGAGACCCAGTACTTC.

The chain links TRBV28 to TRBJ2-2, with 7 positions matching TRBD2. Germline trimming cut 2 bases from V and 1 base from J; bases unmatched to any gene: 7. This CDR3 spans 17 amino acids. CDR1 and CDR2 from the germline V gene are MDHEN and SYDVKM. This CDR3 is CASSLSGVGRNTGELFF. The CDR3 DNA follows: TGTGCCAGCAGTTTAAGCGGGGTAGGACGGAACACCGGGGAGCTGTTTTTT.

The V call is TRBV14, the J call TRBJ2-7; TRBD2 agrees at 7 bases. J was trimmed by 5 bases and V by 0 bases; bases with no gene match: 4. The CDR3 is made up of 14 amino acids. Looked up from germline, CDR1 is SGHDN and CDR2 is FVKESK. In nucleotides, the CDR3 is TGTGCCAGCAGCCAAGAACGACTAGCTCACGAGCAGTACTTC. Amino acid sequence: CASSQERLAHEQYF.

In nucleotides, the CDR3 is TGCAGCGTTGAGGGCAGGGGGGTCACTGAAGCTTTCTTT. Protein product: CSVEGRGVTEAFF. The chain links TRBV29-1 to TRBJ1-1; 7 bases are a match to TRBD1. This CDR3 is 13 amino acids long. CDR1 and CDR2 from the germline V gene are SQVTM and ANQGSEA. After removal of 3 bases from V and 4 bases from J, the junction contained 5 bases not matched to a gene.

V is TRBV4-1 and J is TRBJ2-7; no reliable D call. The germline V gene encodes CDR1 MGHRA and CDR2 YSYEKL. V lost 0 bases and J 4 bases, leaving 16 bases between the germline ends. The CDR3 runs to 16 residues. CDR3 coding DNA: TGCGCCAGCAGCCAAGATCGGAGCGAGGTGTGGTACGAGCAGTACTTC. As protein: CASSQDRSEVWYEQYF.

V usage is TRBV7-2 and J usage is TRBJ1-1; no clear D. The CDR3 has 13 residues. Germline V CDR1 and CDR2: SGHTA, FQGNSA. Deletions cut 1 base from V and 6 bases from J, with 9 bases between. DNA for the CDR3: TGTGCCAGCAGCTTAGTAGGGTTGGCTGAAGCTTTCTTT. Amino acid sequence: CASSLVGLAEAFF.

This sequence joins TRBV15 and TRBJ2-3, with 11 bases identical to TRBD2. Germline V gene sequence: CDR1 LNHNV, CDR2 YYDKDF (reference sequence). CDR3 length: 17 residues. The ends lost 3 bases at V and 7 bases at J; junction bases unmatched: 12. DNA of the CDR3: TGTGCCACCAGCAGTCCCGGGACTAGCGGATCACAGAATACGCAGTATTTT. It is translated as CATSSPGTSGSQNTQYF.

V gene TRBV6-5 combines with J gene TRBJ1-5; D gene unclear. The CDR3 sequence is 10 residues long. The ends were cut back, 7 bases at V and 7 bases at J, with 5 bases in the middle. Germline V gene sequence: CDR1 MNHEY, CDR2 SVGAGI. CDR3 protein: CASKLQPQHF. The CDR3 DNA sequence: TGTGCCAGCAAGTTACAGCCCCAGCATTTT.

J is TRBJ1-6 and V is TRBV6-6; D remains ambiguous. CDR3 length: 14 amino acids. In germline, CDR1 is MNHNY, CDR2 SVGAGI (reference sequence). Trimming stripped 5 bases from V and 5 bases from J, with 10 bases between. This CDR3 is CASSIKGDNSPLHF. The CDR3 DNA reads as TGTGCCAGCAGTATTAAGGGTGATAATTCACCCCTCCACTTT.

Here the CDR3 DNA reads TGTGCCACCAGCATCTCGCAGGGAGATACGCAGTATTTT. This sequence encodes CATSISQGDTQYF. The chain employs TRBV15 and TRBJ2-3, with TRBD1 as a possible D gene (5 bases). The CDR3 is 13 amino acids. Per the germline V gene, CDR1 is LNHNV and CDR2 is YYDKDF (reference sequence). Trimming cost V 4 bases and J 5 bases, with 10 bases left between them.

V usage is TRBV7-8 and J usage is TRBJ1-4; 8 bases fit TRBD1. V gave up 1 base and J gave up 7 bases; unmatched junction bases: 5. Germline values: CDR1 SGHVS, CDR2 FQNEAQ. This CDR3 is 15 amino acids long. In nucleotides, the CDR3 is TGTGCCAGCAGCTTAGTAGACAGGGGAGGTGAAAAACTGTTTTTT. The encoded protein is CASSLVDRGGEKLFF.

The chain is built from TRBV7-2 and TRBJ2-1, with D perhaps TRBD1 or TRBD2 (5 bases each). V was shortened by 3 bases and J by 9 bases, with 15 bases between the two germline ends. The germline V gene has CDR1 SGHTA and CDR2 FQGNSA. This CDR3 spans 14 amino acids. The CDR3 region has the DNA TGTGCCAGCAGCTTGAACGAGGGGCCCGGTGAGCAGTTCTTC. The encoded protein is CASSLNEGPGEQFF.

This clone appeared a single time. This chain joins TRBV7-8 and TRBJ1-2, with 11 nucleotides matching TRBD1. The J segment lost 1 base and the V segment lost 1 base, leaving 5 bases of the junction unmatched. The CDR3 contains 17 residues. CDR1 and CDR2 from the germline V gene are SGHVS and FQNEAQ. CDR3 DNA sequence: TGTGCCAGCAGCTTAGGGGACAGGGGGATTTATAACTATGGCTACACCTTC. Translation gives CASSLGDRGIYNYGYTF.

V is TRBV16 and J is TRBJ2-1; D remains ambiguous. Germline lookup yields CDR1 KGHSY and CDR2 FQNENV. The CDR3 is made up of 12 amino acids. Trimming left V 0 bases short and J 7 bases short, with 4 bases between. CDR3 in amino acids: CASSQSRNEQFF. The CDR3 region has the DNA TGTGCCAGCAGCCAATCTAGGAATGAGCAGTTCTTC.

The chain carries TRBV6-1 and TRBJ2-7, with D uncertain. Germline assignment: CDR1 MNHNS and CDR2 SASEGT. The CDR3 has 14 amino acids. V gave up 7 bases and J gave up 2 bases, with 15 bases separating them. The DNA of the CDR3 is TGTGCCAGCAAGATAAGGGCAGGAACCTACGAGCAGTACTTC. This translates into CASKIRAGTYEQYF.

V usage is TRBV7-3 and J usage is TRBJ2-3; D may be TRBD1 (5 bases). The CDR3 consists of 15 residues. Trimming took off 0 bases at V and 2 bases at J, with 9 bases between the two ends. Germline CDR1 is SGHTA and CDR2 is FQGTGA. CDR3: CASSLTRGLTDTQYF. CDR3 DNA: TGTGCCAGCAGCTTAACTAGGGGCCTCACAGATACGCAGTATTTT.

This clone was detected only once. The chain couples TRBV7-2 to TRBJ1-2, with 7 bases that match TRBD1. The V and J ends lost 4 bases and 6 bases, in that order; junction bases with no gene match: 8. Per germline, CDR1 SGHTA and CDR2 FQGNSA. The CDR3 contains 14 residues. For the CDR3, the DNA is TGTGCCAGCAGCTACAACAGGGGAGCGGATGGCTACACCTTC. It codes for CASSYNRGADGYTF.

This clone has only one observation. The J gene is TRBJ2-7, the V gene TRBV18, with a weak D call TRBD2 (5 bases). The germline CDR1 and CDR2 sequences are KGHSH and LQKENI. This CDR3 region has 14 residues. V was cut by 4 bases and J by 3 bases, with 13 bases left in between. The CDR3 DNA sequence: TGTGCCAGCTCACGCGGGCAGGTGAACTACGAGCAGTACTTC. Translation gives CASSRGQVNYEQYF.

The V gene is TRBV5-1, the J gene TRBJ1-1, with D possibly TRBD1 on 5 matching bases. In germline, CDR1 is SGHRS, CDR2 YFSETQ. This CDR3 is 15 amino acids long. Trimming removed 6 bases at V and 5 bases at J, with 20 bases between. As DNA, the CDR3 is TGCGCCAGCACCCCCCTGGTGGGGGAGGGAACTGAAGCTTTCTTT. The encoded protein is CASTPLVGEGTEAFF.

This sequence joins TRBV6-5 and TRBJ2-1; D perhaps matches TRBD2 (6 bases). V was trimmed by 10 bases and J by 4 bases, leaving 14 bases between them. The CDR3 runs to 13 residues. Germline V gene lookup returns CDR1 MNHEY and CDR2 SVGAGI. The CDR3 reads CAIGGSAYNEQFF. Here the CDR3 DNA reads TGTGCCATTGGAGGGAGCGCGTACAATGAGCAGTTCTTC.

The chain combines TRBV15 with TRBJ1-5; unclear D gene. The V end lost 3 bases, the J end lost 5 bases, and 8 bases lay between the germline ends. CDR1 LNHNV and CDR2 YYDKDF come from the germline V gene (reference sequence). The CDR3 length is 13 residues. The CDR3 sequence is CATSREGDQPQHF. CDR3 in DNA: TGTGCCACCAGCAGGGAGGGAGATCAGCCCCAGCATTTT.

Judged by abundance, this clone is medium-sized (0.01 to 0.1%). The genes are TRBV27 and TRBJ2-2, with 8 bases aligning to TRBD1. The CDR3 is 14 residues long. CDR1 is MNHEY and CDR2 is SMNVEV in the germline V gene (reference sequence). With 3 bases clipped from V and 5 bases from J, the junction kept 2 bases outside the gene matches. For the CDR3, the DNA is TGTGCCAGCAGTTTGGGACAGGTGACCGGGGAGCTGTTTTTT. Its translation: CASSLGQVTGELFF.

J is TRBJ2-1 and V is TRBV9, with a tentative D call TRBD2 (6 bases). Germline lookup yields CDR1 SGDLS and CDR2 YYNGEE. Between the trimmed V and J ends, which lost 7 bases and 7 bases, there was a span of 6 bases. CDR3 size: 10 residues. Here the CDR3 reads CASGGNEQFF. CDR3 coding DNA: TGTGCCAGCGGGGGGAATGAGCAGTTCTTC.

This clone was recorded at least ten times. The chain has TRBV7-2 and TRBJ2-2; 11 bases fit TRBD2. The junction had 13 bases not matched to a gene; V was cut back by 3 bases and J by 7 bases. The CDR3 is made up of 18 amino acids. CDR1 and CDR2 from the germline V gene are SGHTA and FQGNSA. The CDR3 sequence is CASSFRMGLAALGGELFF. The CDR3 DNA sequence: TGTGCCAGCAGCTTTCGCATGGGACTAGCGGCCCTCGGCGGGGAGCTGTTTTTT.

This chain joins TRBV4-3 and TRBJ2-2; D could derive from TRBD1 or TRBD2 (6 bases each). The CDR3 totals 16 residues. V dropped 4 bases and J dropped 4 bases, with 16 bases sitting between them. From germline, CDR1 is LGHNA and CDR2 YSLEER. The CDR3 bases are TGCGCCAGCAGCCTCGGGGGCAGGGGCTCCACCGGGGAGCTGTTTTTT. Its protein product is CASSLGGRGSTGELFF.

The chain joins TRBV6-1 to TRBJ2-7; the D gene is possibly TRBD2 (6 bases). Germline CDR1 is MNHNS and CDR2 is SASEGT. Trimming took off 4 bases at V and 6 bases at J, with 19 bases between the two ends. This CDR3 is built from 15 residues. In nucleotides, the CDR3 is TGTGCCAGCAGTGTCCTAGCCCGGGAGAGCGCCGAGCAGTACTTC. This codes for CASSVLARESAEQYF.

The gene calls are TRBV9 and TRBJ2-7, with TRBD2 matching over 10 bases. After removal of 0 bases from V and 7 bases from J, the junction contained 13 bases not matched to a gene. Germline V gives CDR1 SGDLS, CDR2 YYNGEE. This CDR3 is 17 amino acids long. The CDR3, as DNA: TGTGCCAGCAGCGTAGCGGCTAGCGGGAGTCGATCGGGAGAGCAGTACTTC. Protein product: CASSVAASGSRSGEQYF.

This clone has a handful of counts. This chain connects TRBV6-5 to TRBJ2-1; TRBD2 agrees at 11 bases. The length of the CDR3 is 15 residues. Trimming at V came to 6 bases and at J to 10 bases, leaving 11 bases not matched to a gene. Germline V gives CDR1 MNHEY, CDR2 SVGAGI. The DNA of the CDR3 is TGTGCCAGCAGCTACCCGACTAGCGGGGTGGGAGAGCAGTTCTTC. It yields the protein CASSYPTSGVGEQFF.

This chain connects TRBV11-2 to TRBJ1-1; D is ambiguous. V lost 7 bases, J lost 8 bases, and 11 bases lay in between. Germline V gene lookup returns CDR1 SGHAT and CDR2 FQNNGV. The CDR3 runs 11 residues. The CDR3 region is CASTRREEAFF. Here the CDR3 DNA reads TGTGCCAGCACCCGGAGGGAAGAAGCTTTCTTT.

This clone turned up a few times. The CDR3 reads CASSQSRGNQPQHF. The CDR3 DNA reads as TGTGCCAGCAGCCAATCAAGGGGGAATCAGCCCCAGCATTTT. The chain couples TRBV4-2 to TRBJ1-5; TRBD1 is a possible D gene (6 bases). The germline V and J ends were trimmed by 2 bases and 4 bases, with 9 bases remaining between them. Germline assignment: CDR1 LGHNA and CDR2 YNFKEQ. The CDR3 spans 14 residues.